The rows below give T cell receptor beta chains drawn from one sample of a study of monozygotic twins with inflammatory bowel disease. TCRdb reworked the 5' RACE reads into one entry per CDR3 protein, no DNA. There are about 140,000 distinct CDR3 sequences in the sample, with 0.95% to 1.5% held by the top ten. The sequencing sample was made of blood. The receptors originated from a human donor with ulcerative colitis or Crohn's disease, or a healthy co-twin of an affected twin (not recorded which). Each CDR3 is given with its conserved first and last residue.

TRBV20-1	TRBJ1-1	CSARDKNRGLTEAFF
TRBV19	TRBJ1-1	CASTRVFSSTEAFF
TRBV7-3	TRBJ2-2	CASSPYANTGELFF
TRBV12-3/TRBV12-4	TRBJ2-2	CASSFLGLPGELFF
TRBV10-3	TRBJ2-3	CAISESSGTRGTQYF
TRBV3-1	TRBJ2-7	CASSLRTSGRSYEQYF
TRBV5-1	TRBJ2-7	CASSGSGSSYEQYF
TRBV5-6	TRBJ1-5	CASSQDRGYNQPQHF
TRBV5-1	TRBJ2-7	CASSQGTSGLYEQYF
TRBV5-4	TRBJ2-3	CASSRRDSGRTDTQYF
TRBV7-9	TRBJ2-5	CASSPWTSGRAETQYF
TRBV6-5	TRBJ1-2	CASSRQGRYGYTF
TRBV5-1	TRBJ2-2	CASSWSPSAGELFF
TRBV28	TRBJ2-1	CASSLSGAGYNEQFF
TRBV5-1	TRBJ2-1	CASRDVGTGYNEQFF
TRBV4-2	TRBJ2-1	CASSQDREGPYNEQFF
TRBV9	TRBJ2-2	CASSASTWGLNTGELFF
TRBV27	TRBJ2-1	CASSLPSGRPFF
TRBV5-5	TRBJ1-5	CASTRGLAFDQPQHF
TRBV30	TRBJ1-6	CAWSATKEDNSPLHF
TRBV9	TRBJ1-1	CASSVAGTGDTEAFF
TRBV20-1	TRBJ2-1	CSAWTSWEDEQFF
TRBV29-1	TRBJ2-3	CSVEGSASGTDTQYF
TRBV29-1	TRBJ1-2	CSAGGANYGYTF
TRBV7-7	TRBJ2-2	CASSPTGANTGELFF
TRBV27	TRBJ1-2	CASSFSGAHGYTF
TRBV5-4	TRBJ2-2	CASSLIHDGELFF
TRBV2	TRBJ1-1	CASNPGGSGEAFF
TRBV6-1	TRBJ1-1	CASRTGTGAERAFF
TRBV29-1	TRBJ2-5	CSVELSSAMTSGKQETQYF
TRBV2	TRBJ2-3	CASSENSGTTFSTDTQYF
TRBV5-1	TRBJ1-5	CASSLQPRAASNQPQHF
TRBV28	TRBJ1-5	CASSFQFKGSPQHF
TRBV5-8	TRBJ2-2	CASSLWKLAEWGTGELFF
TRBV10-3	TRBJ1-5	CAISESTVGQGVIQPQHF
TRBV24-1	TRBJ1-1	CATTTTTGGYTEAFF